These T cell receptor beta chains were read from a single sample in a study of cytomegalovirus exposure and HLA in healthy donors. Here immunoSEQ multiplex PCR was the method, and the copy in TCRdb shows in-frame clones only, minus some. The table has around 80,000 clones, around 60% seen once; the top ten hold 4.4%. Sequenced sample: PBMCs. These receptors all stem from a male donor in good health and CMV-seropositive. Each CDR3 is given with its conserved first and last residue.

v_gene	j_gene	CDR3aa
TRBV5-8	TRBJ1-5	CASSPGQMTNSNQPQHF
TRBV9	TRBJ2-2	CASSAAGGPTGELFF
TRBV15	TRBJ2-5	CATSRGAGGETQYF
TRBV7-2	TRBJ2-7	CASSLVSLSSYEQYF
TRBV5-1	TRBJ2-1	CASSLSLSEQFF
TRBV6-1	TRBJ2-1	CATRIRGNEQFF
TRBV10-3	TRBJ2-2	CAIRTGVNGELFF
TRBV6-1	TRBJ1-2	CASQVSGGYTF
TRBV5-1	TRBJ2-2	CASSFGTVRTGELFF
TRBV2	TRBJ1-5	CASKLQGGRNQPQHF
TRBV18	TRBJ2-1	CASSPPVVALYNEQFF
TRBV6-1	TRBJ2-7	CASSEAPSERFFYEQYF
TRBV5-1	TRBJ1-2	CASGSTANYGYTF
TRBV18	TRBJ1-4	CASSPHRALNEKLFF
TRBV28	TRBJ2-3	CASSQGLERSTDTQYF
TRBV15	TRBJ2-3	CATSLPGLAGGDGRLDTQYF
TRBV6-6	TRBJ2-4	CASSPERNIQYF
TRBV19	TRBJ2-1	CASSQFSGAGYNEQFF
TRBV7-8	TRBJ1-5	CASSLRTGRASNQPQHF
TRBV7-3	TRBJ1-1	CASSLGWTPALRRGGNTEAFF
TRBV29-1	TRBJ1-3	CSVPGGSSGNTIYF
TRBV6-1	TRBJ2-7	CASSEPGHLYEQYF
TRBV12-5	TRBJ2-1	CASGRSPGDEQFF
TRBV5-4	TRBJ2-1	CASSLATSGGSDEQFF
TRBV7-9	TRBJ2-7	CASSLPSSYEQYF
TRBV6-5	TRBJ2-1	CASSILPELYNEQFF
TRBV19	TRBJ2-7	CASSAGTAFPYEQYF
TRBV10-3	TRBJ2-1	CAISETTGGDEQFF
TRBV7-2	TRBJ2-2	CASSLAGGDYGELFF
TRBV4-3	TRBJ1-5	CASSYRDRGFWQPQHF
TRBV15	TRBJ2-7	CATSVGGGYEQYF
TRBV9	TRBJ2-5	CASSVGLEETQYF
TRBV25-1	TRBJ1-4	CASRQGNEKLFF
TRBV11-2	TRBJ2-3	CASSLDSSGPVVRAYF
TRBV11-1	TRBJ2-7	CASSLTREQYF
TRBV9	TRBJ2-2	CASSPGSGGLGGELFF